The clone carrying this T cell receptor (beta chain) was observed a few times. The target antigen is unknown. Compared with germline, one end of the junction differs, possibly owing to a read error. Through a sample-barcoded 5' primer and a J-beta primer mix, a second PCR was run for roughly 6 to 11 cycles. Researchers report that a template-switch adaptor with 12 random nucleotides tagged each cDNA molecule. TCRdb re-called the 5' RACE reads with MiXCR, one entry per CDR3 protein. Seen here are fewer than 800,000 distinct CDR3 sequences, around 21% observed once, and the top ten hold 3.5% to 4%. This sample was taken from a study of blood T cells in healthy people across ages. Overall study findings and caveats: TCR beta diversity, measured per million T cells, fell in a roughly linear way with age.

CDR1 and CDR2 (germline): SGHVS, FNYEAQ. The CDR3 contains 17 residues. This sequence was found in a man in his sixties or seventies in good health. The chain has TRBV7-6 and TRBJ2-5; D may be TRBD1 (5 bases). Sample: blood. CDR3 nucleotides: TGTGCCAGCGGCTTAGCCCTTACAGGATGGGATAAAGAGACCCAGTACTTC. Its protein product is CASGLALTGWDKETQYF.